The clone carrying this TCR beta chain was picked up a small number of times. Its specificity is unknown. TCRdb recomputed calls from the 5' RACE reads with MiXCR, one row per CDR3 protein. There are 1.5 million or so distinct CDR3 sequences in the sample; about 30% occur only once, and 0.25% to 0.3% lies in the top ten. J lost 7 bases, V lost 4 bases, and 11 bases had no gene match. CDR1 and CDR2 (germline): SGHRS, YFSETQ. The CDR3 has 14 amino acids. The record originates from a study of identical twins. Findings and limits, study-wide: Fewer insertions were carried by abundant cord blood beta clonotypes, but none was seen in memory repertoires. With monozygotic twins, out-of-frame TCR alpha sharing exceeded what models estimated.

Every one of the donors was a healthy Caucasian. V gene TRBV5-1 combines with J gene TRBJ2-7; TRBD2 aligns across 7 bases. The receptor was isolated from a newborn girl in good health. The sequencing sample was made of cord blood. CDR3 DNA sequence: TGCGCCAGCAGCGGATCGACTAGCCACCCTGAGCAGTACTTC. Translation: CASSGSTSHPEQYF.